One T cell receptor beta chain is described in this entry. This sample was taken from a study of blood T cell repertoires in COVID-19. Study background: Samples of COVID-19 (acute and convalescent) were obtained from the United States, Italy and Spain. PBMCs, B-cell-depleted T cells, or T cells were the source of the cDNA or gDNA that made up the material.

Researchers sorted participants into cohorts using their self-reported clinical history. All exposed participants met a person with COVID-19 within 2 weeks before entering the study. Using immunoSEQ multiplex PCR, the repertoire was profiled, and TCRdb retains in-frame clones only, with some absent. The sample holds approximately 300,000 clones, 85% to 95% seen once. The sample consisted of PBMCs or T cells enriched from blood (not recorded which). The source of this sequence is a woman in her 30s who had been exposed to COVID-19.

CDR3 sequence: CASTSVPTGCGGSTEAFF. In nucleotides, the CDR3 is TGTGCCAGCACCTCTGTACCAACAGGGTGTGGAGGAAGCACTGAAGCTTTCTTT. J is TRBJ1-1 and V is TRBV21-1; the D call in the table, TRBD1, was not verified against the DNA. TRBV21-1 is described as a pseudogene. The CDR3 runs 18 residues.